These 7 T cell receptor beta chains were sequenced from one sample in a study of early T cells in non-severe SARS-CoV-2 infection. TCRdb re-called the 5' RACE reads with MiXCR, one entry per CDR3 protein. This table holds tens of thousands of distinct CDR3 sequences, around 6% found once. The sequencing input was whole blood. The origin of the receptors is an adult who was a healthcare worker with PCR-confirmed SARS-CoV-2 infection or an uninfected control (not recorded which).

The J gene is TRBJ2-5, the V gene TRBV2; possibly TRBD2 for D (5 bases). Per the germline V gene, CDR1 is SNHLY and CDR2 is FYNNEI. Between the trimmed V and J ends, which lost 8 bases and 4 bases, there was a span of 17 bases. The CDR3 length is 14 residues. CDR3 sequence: CASWVDRGRETQYF. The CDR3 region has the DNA TGTGCCAGCTGGGTTGACCGGGGTCGAGAGACCCAGTACTTC.

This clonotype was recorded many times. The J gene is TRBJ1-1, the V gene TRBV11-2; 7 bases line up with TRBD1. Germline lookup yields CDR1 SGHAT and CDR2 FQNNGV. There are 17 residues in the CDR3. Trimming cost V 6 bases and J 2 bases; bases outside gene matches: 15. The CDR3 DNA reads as TGTGCCAGCAGACCCATCAAAGGACAGGCGGGTAACACTGAAGCTTTCTTT. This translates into CASRPIKGQAGNTEAFF.

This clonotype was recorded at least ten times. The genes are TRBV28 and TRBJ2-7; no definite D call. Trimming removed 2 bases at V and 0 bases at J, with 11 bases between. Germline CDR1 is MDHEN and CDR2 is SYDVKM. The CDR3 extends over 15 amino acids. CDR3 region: CASSLLESPSYEQYF. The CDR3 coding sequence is TGTGCCAGCAGTTTACTCGAGTCCCCCTCCTACGAGCAGTACTTC.

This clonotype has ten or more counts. CDR3 loop: CASRGQAEAFF. The CDR3 DNA reads TGCGCCAGCAGAGGACAGGCCGAAGCTTTCTTT. This rearrangement joins TRBV10-1 to TRBJ1-1, with 7 bases lining up with TRBD1. This CDR3 contains 11 residues. The V segment lost 6 bases and the J segment 8 bases; nucleotides outside the gene matches: 3. Per the germline V gene, CDR1 is WNHNN and CDR2 is SYGVQD (reference sequence).

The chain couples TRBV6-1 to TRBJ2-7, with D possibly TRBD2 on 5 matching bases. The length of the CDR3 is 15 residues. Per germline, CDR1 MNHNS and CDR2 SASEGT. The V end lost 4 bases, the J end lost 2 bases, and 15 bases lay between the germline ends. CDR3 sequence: CASSVTSGVPYEQYF. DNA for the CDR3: TGTGCCAGCAGTGTAACCTCCGGGGTACCCTACGAGCAGTACTTC.

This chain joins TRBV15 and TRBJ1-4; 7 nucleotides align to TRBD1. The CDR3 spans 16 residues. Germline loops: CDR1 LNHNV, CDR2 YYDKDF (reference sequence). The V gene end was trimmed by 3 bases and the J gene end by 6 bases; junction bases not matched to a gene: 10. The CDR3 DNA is TGTGCCACCAGCAGTGAACCGACAGGGAGAGATGAAAAACTGTTTTTT. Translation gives CATSSEPTGRDEKLFF.

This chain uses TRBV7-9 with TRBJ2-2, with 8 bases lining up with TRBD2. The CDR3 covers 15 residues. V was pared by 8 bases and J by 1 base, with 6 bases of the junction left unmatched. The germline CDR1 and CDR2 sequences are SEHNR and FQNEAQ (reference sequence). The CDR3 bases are TGTGCCAGCCCCGGGGGGGAGAAGAACACCGGGGAGCTGTTTTTT. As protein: CASPGGEKNTGELFF. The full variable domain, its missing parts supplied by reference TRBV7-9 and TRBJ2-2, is DTGVSQNPRHKITKRGQNVTFRCDPISEHNRLYWYRQTLGQGPEFLTYFQNEAQLEKSRLLSDRFSAERPKGSFSTLEIQRTEQGDSAMYLCASPGGEKNTGELFFGEGSRLTVL.